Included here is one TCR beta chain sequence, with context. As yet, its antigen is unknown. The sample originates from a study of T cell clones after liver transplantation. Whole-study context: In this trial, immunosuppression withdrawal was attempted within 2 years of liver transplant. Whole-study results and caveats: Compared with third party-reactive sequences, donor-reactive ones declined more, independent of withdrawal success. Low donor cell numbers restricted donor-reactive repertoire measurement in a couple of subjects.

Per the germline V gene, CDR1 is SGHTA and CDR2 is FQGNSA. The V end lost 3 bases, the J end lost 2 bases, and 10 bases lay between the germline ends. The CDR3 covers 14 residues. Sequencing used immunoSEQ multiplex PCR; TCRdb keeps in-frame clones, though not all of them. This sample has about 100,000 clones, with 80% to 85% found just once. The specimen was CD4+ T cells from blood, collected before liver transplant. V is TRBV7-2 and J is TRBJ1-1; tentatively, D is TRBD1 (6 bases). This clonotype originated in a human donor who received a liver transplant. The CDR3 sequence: CASSFSRGNTEAFF. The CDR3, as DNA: TGTGCCAGCAGCTTCAGCAGGGGAAACACTGAAGCTTTCTTT.